This T cell receptor beta chain emerged from a study of blood T cells in healthy people across ages. The draw of peripheral blood yielded about 10 milliliters from each donor. In the case of this clonotype: It is unclear where the CDR3 begins or ends on the DNA, so no DNA is shown, and the CDR3 is as TCRdb lists it.

With a J-beta primer mix and a sample-barcoded 5' primer, a second PCR ran about 7 to 11 cycles. Each TCR beta cDNA got a 12-nucleotide random molecular identifier. Every sample gave at least 2.5 million paired-end reads containing CDR3. TCRdb called the 5' RACE reads again in MiXCR, with one record for every CDR3 protein. Among 1.5 million to 2 million distinct CDR3 sequences listed, 39% were seen once. The sample consisted of blood. This TCR came from a human donor in good health.

The CDR3 sequence is CASILGRGEAFF. J is TRBJ1-1 and V is TRBV6-2 or TRBV6-3; the table gives TRBD1 as D, unverified against the DNA. The CDR3 extends over 12 residues, inclusive of both ends. CDR1 and CDR2 (germline): MNHEY, SVGEGT.